The text below deals with one TCR beta chain. Its antigen is still unknown. Base qualities are not provided; no much larger clone lies one nucleotide away. The source of the sample is a study of T cell changes during pregnancy in multiple sclerosis (dated by TCRdb to about 2019). A note on the overall study: The study looked at changes in the T cell repertoire across pregnancy in women with multiple sclerosis.

Germline trimming: 1 base from V, 2 bases from J; junction bases outside gene matches: 6. The CDR3 sequence holds 17 residues, the cysteine and phenylalanine included. The DNA shown is the 51-base CDR3, in frame from base 1. Taken from the germline V gene (reference sequence), the CDR1 and CDR2 loops are PRHDT and FYEKMQ. The method was the immunoSEQ multiplex PCR assay. This immuneACCESS table, as held by TCRdb, lists in-frame sequences with V and J called but not all clones. Of the missing ones, under half trace to an unresolved V gene in checked studies; the others have no known cause. The sample table shows about 34,000 clones, and approximately 90% are seen once. The ten largest clones capture roughly 4% of the sample.

Sequences were derived from CD8+ T cells from peripheral blood mononuclear cells, sampled in the third trimester of pregnancy. The sequence derives from a female donor with multiple sclerosis, enrolled in a pregnancy study. The chain couples TRBV13 to TRBJ1-2; 11 bases in the junction line up with TRBD1. The DNA sequence follows: TGTGCCAGCAGCTTAGCACGGGACAGGGGGGGGAACTATGGCTACACCTTC. Protein translation: CASSLARDRGGNYGYTF.